Listed here are 25 T cell receptor beta chains from one sample, sequenced in a study of human T cells and chemical hapten exposure. Indicated time point: patch test 3, about 24 weeks after DPC sensitization. This sample's treatment: therapeutic diphenylcyclopropenone sensitization with weekly scalp DPC. TCRdb recomputed calls from the RACE reads with MiXCR, one row per CDR3 protein. Found here are 60,000 to 65,000 distinct CDR3 sequences, 8% to 13% of them singletons; the top ten hold about 2.3%. The sample consisted of whole blood, taken in connection with sensitization to the hapten diphenylcyclopropenone (DPC). Every receptor here comes from a woman aged 25 to 45 with alopecia areata. Some clones in this sample may be carry-over from other donors' samples.

This clonotype was seen more than once but under ten times. The genes are TRBV21-1 and TRBJ2-1; the DNA was not compared with TRBD1, the D call given in the table. TRBV21-1 constitutes a pseudogene. The CDR3 consists of 19 residues. In DNA form, the CDR3 reads TGTGCCAGCAGCAAACACGACAGGGGAGGGCAGCCCTCCTACAATGAGCAGTTCTTC. Translated, it gives CASSKHDRGGQPSYNEQFF.

The chain recombines TRBV10-3 with TRBJ1-6; 10 nucleotides align to TRBD1. V lost 5 bases, J lost 7 bases, and 5 bases stayed unmatched. CDR1 and CDR2 from the germline V gene are ENHRY and SYGVKD. The CDR3 covers 15 residues. CDR3: CAISTGQGSNSPLHF. In DNA, the CDR3 is TGTGCCATCAGTACGGGACAGGGGTCAAATTCACCCCTCCACTTT.

V gene TRBV5-1 combines with J gene TRBJ2-5, with 7 bases identical to TRBD1. Germline V lookup: CDR1 SGHRS, CDR2 YFSETQ. V was clipped by 7 bases and J by 0 bases; unmatched bases: 3. The CDR3 totals 13 residues. For the CDR3, the DNA is TGCGCCAGCCAGGGACAGAACCAAGAGACCCAGTACTTC. Its translation is CASQGQNQETQYF.

Many counts were recorded for this clonotype. V usage is TRBV4-1 and J usage is TRBJ2-4, with TRBD1 matching 9 bases. The trim removed 1 base at V and 1 base at J, leaving 14 bases unmatched. The CDR3 is 20 amino acids. Germline CDR1 and CDR2: MGHRA and YSYEKL. As DNA, the CDR3 is TGCGCCAGCAGCCAAGGTCCTTCACCGGCCGGGACAGGGGCCAAAAACATTCAGTACTTC. As protein: CASSQGPSPAGTGAKNIQYF.

Ten or more counts support this clonotype. This chain uses TRBV14 with TRBJ1-2, with unresolved D. This CDR3 region has 15 residues. From germline, CDR1 is SGHDN and CDR2 FVKESK. The V and J ends lost 4 bases and 5 bases respectively, with 17 bases between them. The CDR3 here is CASSPHPTDSYGYTF. The CDR3 nucleotides read TGTGCCAGCAGCCCGCACCCGACGGATTCATATGGCTACACCTTC.

V usage is TRBV28 and J usage is TRBJ2-1, with a weak D call TRBD1 (5 bases). The V and J ends lost 2 bases and 6 bases respectively, with 11 bases between them. Germline CDR1 MDHEN, CDR2 SYDVKM. The CDR3 is 14 amino acids. The CDR3 DNA reads as TGTGCCAGCAGTTTAAGACAGAACATCAATGAGCAGTTCTTC. The encoded protein is CASSLRQNINEQFF. The whole variable domain, remainder taken from reference TRBV28 and TRBJ2-1, is DVKVTQSSRYLVKRTGEKVFLECVQDMDHENMFWYRQDPGLGLRLIYFSYDVKMKEKGDIPEGYSVSREKKERFSLILESASTNQTSMYLCASSLRQNINEQFFGPGTRLTVL.

The chain joins TRBV2 to TRBJ1-5, with D perhaps TRBD1 (5 bases). V dropped 8 bases and J dropped 1 base, with 12 bases sitting between them. The germline V gene encodes CDR1 SNHLY and CDR2 FYNNEI. The CDR3 has 14 amino acids. In nucleotides, the CDR3 is TGTGCCAGCTGGGACTATCGGAGCAATCAGCCCCAGCATTTT. As protein: CASWDYRSNQPQHF.

This clonotype was counted ten times or more. V gene TRBV18 combines with J gene TRBJ1-2; no reliable D call. This CDR3 contains 16 residues. Trimming took off 3 bases at V and 8 bases at J, with 22 bases between the two ends. From germline, CDR1 is KGHSH and CDR2 LQKENI. CDR3 loop: CASSPQPGSTSGGYTF. The CDR3 nucleotides are TGTGCCAGCTCACCGCAACCGGGGTCGACTAGTGGGGGCTACACCTTC. Full variable domain (outside the CDR3, taken from reference TRBV18 and TRBJ1-2): NAGVMQNPRHLVRRRGQEARLRCSPMKGHSHVYWYRQLPEEGLKFMVYLQKENIIDESGMPKERFSAEFPKEGPSILRIQQVVRGDSAAYFCASSPQPGSTSGGYTFGSGTRLTVV.

This clonotype was observed at least ten times. V and J are TRBV9 and TRBJ1-3; D is perhaps TRBD1 (5 bases). This CDR3 is built from 16 residues. V lost 0 bases and J lost 2, with 12 bases in between. CDR1 and CDR2 (germline): SGDLS, YYNGEE. The CDR3 DNA reads TGTGCCAGCAGCGTAGGGGGCAGGGTGCCTGGAAACACCATATATTTT. This encodes CASSVGGRVPGNTIYF. Complete variable domain (other parts from reference TRBV9 and TRBJ1-3): DSGVTQTPKHLITATGQRVTLRCSPRSGDLSVYWYQQSLDQGLQFLIQYYNGEERAKGNILERFSAQQFPDLHSELNLSSLELGDSALYFCASSVGGRVPGNTIYFGEGSWLTVV.

This clonotype has a count of ten or more. V gene TRBV12-3 or TRBV12-4 combines with J gene TRBJ1-3; a weak D match, TRBD1 (5 bases). With 2 bases removed from V and 1 base from J, the gap between germline ends came to 9 bases. This CDR3 region has 15 residues. The CDR3 nucleotides are TGTGCCAGCAGTTTACAGGGATCATCTGGAAACACCATATATTTT. Its protein is CASSLQGSSGNTIYF.

This clonotype was detected many times. The V gene is TRBV6-1, the J gene TRBJ1-1; TRBD1 might be the D (5 bases). The CDR3 is 15 residues long. The V end lost 4 bases, the J end lost 1 base, and 13 bases lay between the germline ends. Germline values: CDR1 MNHNS, CDR2 SASEGT. The CDR3 nucleotides are TGTGCCAGCAGTGTCTTGACAGCAGGGAACACTGAAGCTTTCTTT. Translation: CASSVLTAGNTEAFF.

On this clonotype itself: Just one base apart from a much larger clone, this may be a read error. The rearrangement joins TRBV29-1 to TRBJ2-2; D might be TRBD2 (5 bases). Germline CDR1 reads SQVTM; CDR2 reads ANQGSEA. This CDR3 comprises 13 residues. The chain's CDR3 is CSVLTGNNGELFF. The CDR3 DNA reads TGCAGCGTTTTGACGGGAAACAACGGGGAGCTGTTTTTT.

This clonotype was recorded at least ten times. The V gene is TRBV7-2, the J gene TRBJ2-3; D assignment may be TRBD1 or TRBD2 (5 bases each). This CDR3 spans 13 amino acids. The germline gives CDR1 SGHTA, CDR2 FQGNSA. The V end was cut by 0 bases, the J end by 6 bases, with 7 bases between. The CDR3 loop reads CASSLAGEDTQYF. CDR3 bases: TGTGCCAGCAGCTTAGCAGGGGAGGATACGCAGTATTTT.

J is TRBJ2-6 and V is TRBV6-5; D possibly corresponds to TRBD1 (6 bases). Germline values: CDR1 MNHEY, CDR2 SVGAGI. The CDR3 totals 17 residues. The V gene lost 0 bases and the J gene lost 2 bases, with 11 bases spanning the gap. In DNA, the CDR3 is TGTGCCAGCAGTTACTCGTTTGGGGGCGCTGGGGCCAACGTCCTGACTTTC. Protein sequence: CASSYSFGGAGANVLTF.

There are many counts of this clonotype. The chain combines TRBV15 with TRBJ1-5; D not resolved. CDR1 is LNHNV, CDR2 YYDKDF, per germline (reference sequence). CDR3 length: 15 residues. The V and J ends lost 3 bases and 0 bases respectively, with 9 bases between them. CDR3 nucleotides: TGTGCCACCAGCAGTGAGGGTTATAGCAATCAGCCCCAGCATTTT. Its protein is CATSSEGYSNQPQHF.

This clonotype was seen repeatedly, ten times or more. The rearrangement links TRBV7-2 to TRBJ1-2; D remains ambiguous. CDR3 length: 14 amino acids. The ends were cut back, 2 bases at V and 7 bases at J, with 14 bases in the middle. Germline V lookup: CDR1 SGHTA, CDR2 FQGNSA. DNA for the CDR3: TGTGCCAGCAGCTTATTTACGACTGACGCTGGCTACACCTTC. Translating gives CASSLFTTDAGYTF.

This clonotype was seen a few times. This rearrangement joins TRBV29-1 to TRBJ2-7; 9 bases are a match to TRBD1. Germline loops: CDR1 SQVTM, CDR2 ANQGSEA. This CDR3 comprises 12 residues. Trimming removed 6 bases from V and 3 bases from J; junction bases left unmatched: 3. CDR3 protein: CSVGGQGYEQYF. As DNA, the CDR3 is TGCAGCGTGGGGGGACAGGGCTACGAGCAGTACTTC.

This clonotype was found a few times. The rearrangement links TRBV20-1 to TRBJ2-7, with 10 bases that match TRBD1. This CDR3 region has 16 residues. Losses at the gene ends were 0 bases for V and 3 bases for J; bases not matched to a gene: 8. Germline V lookup: CDR1 DFQATT, CDR2 SNEGSKA (reference sequence). The CDR3 reads CSARDWGQGRRYEQYF. CDR3 bases: TGCAGTGCTAGAGATTGGGGACAGGGGAGGCGCTACGAGCAGTACTTC.

This clonotype was seen a few times. The V gene is TRBV18, the J gene TRBJ2-7, with TRBD1 matching over 9 bases. This CDR3 has 15 residues. Germline V gives CDR1 KGHSH, CDR2 LQKENI. Losses at the gene ends were 6 bases for V and 6 bases for J; bases not matched to a gene: 12. The CDR3 sequence: CASSKNSGTGSEQYF. The CDR3 region has the DNA TGTGCCAGCTCTAAAAACTCCGGGACAGGGAGCGAGCAGTACTTC.

This clonotype was seen at least ten times. The chain is built from TRBV29-1 and TRBJ1-1; 9 bases fit TRBD1. This CDR3 contains 14 residues. The J segment lost 5 bases and the V segment lost 5 bases, leaving 9 bases of the junction unmatched. Germline V CDR1 and CDR2: SQVTM, ANQGSEA. For the CDR3, the DNA is TGCAGCGTTAGTCCCGGGACAGGGAATACTGAAGCTTTCTTT. It encodes CSVSPGTGNTEAFF.

This clonotype was recorded many times. The genes are TRBV20-1 and TRBJ1-5; D ambiguous. The CDR3 sequence is 13 residues long. V shed 2 bases and J shed 9 bases, with 14 bases lying between them. Germline values: CDR1 DFQATT, CDR2 SNEGSKA (reference sequence). CDR3 in amino acids: CSARLQVDGPQHF. CDR3 coding DNA: TGCAGTGCTAGACTTCAGGTCGACGGGCCCCAGCATTTT.

The chain couples TRBV6-5 to TRBJ1-4, with D uncertain. Germline loops: CDR1 MNHEY, CDR2 SVGAGI. This CDR3 region has 13 residues. V was cut by 8 bases and J by 6 bases, with 13 bases left in between. DNA for the CDR3: TGTGCCAGCCGTCGGGTCCGGGATGAAAAACTGTTTTTT. Its protein is CASRRVRDEKLFF.

V gene TRBV5-4 combines with J gene TRBJ2-7; D unclear. CDR3 length equals 13 residues. CDR1 SGHNT and CDR2 YYREEE come from the germline V gene (reference sequence). V was pared by 1 base and J by 5 bases, with 10 bases between. CDR3 in amino acids: CASSLSPKDEQYF. CDR3 DNA: TGTGCCAGCAGCTTGAGCCCTAAGGACGAGCAGTACTTC.

About this clonotype itself: Since a much larger clone is just one base distant, this may be a read error. This chain uses TRBV6-5 with TRBJ2-7, with unresolved D. The CDR3 is 13 residues long. CDR1 and CDR2 from the germline V gene are MNHEY and SVGAGI. The CDR3 DNA is TGTGCCAGCAGTTACCCTCGAGCGAGTGAGCGGTACTTC. Its protein product is CASSYPRASERYF.

The chain employs TRBV7-6 and TRBJ2-2, with a tentative D call TRBD2 (5 bases). CDR1 is SGHVS, CDR2 FNYEAQ, per germline. The CDR3 contains 16 residues. V dropped 5 bases and J dropped 6 bases, with 19 bases sitting between them. The CDR3 is CASSLSLAALPGELFF. The CDR3 coding sequence is TGTGCCAGCAGCCTATCGCTAGCAGCACTACCCGGGGAGCTGTTTTTT.